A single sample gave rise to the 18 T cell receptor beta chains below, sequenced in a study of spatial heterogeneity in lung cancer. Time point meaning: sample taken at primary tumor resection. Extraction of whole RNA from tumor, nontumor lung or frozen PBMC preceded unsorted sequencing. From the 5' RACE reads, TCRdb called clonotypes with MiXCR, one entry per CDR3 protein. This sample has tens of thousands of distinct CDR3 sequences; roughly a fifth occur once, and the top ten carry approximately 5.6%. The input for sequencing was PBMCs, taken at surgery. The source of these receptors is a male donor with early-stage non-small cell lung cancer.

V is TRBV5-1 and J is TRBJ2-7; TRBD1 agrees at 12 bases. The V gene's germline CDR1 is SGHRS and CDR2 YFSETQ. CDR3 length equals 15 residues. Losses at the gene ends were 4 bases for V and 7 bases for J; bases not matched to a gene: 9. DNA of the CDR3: TGCGCCAGCAGCCTGGGGGACAGGGGGCTGGGGGAGCAGTACTTC. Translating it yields CASSLGDRGLGEQYF.

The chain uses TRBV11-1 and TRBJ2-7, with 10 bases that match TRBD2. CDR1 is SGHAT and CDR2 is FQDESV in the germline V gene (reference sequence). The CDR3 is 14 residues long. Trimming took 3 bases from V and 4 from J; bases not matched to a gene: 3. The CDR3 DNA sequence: TGTGCCAGCAGCTTGCCTAGCGGGAGTTACGAGCAGTACTTC. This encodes CASSLPSGSYEQYF.

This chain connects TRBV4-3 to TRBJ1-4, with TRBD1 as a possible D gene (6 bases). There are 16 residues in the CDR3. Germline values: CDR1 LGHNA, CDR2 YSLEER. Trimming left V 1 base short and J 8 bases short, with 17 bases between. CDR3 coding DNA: TGCGCCAGCAGCCAAGGTGGAGACGGAGGGGGAGAAAAACTGTTTTTT. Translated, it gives CASSQGGDGGGEKLFF.

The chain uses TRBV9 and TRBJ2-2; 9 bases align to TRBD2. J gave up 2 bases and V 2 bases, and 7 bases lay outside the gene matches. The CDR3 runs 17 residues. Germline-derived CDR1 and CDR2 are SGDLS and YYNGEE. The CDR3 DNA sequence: TGTGCCAGCAGCGTCCTCCTAGCGGGGAGAAACACCGGGGAGCTGTTTTTT. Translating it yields CASSVLLAGRNTGELFF.

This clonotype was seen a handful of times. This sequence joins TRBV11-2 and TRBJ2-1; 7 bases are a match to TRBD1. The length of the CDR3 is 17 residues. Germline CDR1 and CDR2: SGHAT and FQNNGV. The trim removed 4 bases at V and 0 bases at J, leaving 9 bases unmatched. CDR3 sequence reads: CASSYGPDRVSYNEQFF. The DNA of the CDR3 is TGTGCCAGCAGCTATGGACCTGACAGGGTCTCCTACAATGAGCAGTTCTTC.

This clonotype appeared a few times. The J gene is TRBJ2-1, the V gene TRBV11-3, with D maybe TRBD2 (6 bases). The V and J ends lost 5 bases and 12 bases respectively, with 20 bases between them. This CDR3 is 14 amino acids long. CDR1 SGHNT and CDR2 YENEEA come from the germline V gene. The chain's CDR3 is CASSLGGSISGQFF. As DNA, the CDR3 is TGTGCCAGCAGCCTAGGAGGGTCCATCAGTGGGCAGTTCTTC. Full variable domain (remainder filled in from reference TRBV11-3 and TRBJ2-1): EAGVVQSPRYKIIEKKQPVAFWCNPISGHNTLYWYLQNLGQGPELLIRYENEEAVDDSQLPKDRFSAERLKGVDSTLKIQPAELGDSAVYLCASSLGGSISGQFFGPGTRLTVL.

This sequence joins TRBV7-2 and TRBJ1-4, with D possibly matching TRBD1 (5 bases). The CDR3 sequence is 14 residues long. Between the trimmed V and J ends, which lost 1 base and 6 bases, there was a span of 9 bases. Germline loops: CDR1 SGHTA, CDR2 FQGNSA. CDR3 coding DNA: TGTGCCAGCAGCTTAGGAGGGGTCCATGAAAAACTGTTTTTT. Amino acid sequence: CASSLGGVHEKLFF.

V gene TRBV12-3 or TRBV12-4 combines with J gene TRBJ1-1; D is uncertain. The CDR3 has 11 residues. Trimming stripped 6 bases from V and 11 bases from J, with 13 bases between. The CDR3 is CASRWEGGAFF. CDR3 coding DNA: TGTGCCAGCAGGTGGGAGGGAGGGGCTTTCTTT.

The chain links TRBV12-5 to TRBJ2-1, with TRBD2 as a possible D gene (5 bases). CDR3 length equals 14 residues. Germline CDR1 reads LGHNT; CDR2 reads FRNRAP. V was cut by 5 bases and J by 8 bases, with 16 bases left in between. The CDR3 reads CASGPGVIWDEQFF. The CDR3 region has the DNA TGTGCTAGTGGTCCCGGGGTAATTTGGGATGAGCAGTTCTTC.

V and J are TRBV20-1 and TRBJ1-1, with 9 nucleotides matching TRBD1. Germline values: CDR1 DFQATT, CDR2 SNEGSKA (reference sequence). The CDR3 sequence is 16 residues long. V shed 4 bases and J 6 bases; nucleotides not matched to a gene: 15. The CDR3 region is CSAKGRNRGLYAEAFF. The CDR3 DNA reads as TGCAGTGCTAAGGGTCGGAACAGGGGGCTCTATGCTGAAGCTTTCTTT.

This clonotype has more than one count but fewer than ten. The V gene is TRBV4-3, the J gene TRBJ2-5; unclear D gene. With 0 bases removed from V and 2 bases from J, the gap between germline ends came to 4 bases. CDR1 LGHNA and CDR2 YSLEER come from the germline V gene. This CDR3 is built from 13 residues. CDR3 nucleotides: TGCGCCAGCAGCCAAGAGGCTCAAGAGACCCAGTACTTC. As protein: CASSQEAQETQYF.

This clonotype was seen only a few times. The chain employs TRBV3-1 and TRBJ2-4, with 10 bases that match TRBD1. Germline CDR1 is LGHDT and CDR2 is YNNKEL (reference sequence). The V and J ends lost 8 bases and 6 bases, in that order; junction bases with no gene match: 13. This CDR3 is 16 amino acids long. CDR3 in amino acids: CASRPGDRGQGNIQYF. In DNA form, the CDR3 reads TGTGCCAGCCGGCCCGGAGACAGGGGGCAAGGAAACATTCAGTACTTC.

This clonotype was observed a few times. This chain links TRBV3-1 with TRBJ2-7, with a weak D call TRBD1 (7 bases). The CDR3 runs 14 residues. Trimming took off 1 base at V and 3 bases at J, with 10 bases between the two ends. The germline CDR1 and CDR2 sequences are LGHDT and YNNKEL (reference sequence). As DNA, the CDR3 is TGTGCCAGCAGCCAAGGCCAGGGGGGCTACGAGCAGTACTTC. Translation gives CASSQGQGGYEQYF.

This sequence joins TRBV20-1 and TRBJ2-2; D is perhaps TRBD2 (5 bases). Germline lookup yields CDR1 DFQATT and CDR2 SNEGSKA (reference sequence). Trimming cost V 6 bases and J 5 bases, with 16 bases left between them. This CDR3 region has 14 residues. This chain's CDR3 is CSAGRTSGTGELFF. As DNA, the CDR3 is TGCAGTGCAGGGCGGACCAGCGGTACCGGGGAGCTGTTTTTT.

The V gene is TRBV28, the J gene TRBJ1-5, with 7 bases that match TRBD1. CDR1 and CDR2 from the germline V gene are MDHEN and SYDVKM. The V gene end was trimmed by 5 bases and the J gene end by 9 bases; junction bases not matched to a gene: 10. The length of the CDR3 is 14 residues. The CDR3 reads CASSNRGPLRPQHF. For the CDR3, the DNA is TGTGCCAGCAGTAACAGGGGCCCTCTTCGGCCCCAGCATTTT.

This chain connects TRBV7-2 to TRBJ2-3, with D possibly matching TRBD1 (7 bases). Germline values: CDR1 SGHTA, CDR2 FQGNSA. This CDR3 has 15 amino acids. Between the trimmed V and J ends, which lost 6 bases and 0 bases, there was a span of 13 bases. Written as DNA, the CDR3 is TGTGCCAGCAGGGCGGGACAGTCTAGCACAGATACGCAGTATTTT. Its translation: CASRAGQSSTDTQYF.

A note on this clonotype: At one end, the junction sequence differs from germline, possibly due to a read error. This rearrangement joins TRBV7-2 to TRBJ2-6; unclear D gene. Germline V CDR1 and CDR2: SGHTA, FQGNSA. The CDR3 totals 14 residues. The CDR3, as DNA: TGTGCCAGCATCCCTTCCTCTGGGACCAACGTCCTGACTTTC. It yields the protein CASIPSSGTNVLTF.

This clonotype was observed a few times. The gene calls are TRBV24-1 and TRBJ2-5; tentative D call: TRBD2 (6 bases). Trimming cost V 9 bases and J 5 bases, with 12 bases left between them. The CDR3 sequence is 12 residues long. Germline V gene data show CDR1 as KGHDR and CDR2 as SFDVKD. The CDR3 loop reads CATGQGGETQYF. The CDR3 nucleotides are TGTGCCACCGGGCAAGGAGGGGAGACCCAGTACTTC.